This entry lists 18 T cell receptor beta chains sequenced from one sample in a study of Ad26.COV2.S vaccination and SARS-CoV-2 variants. Profiling relied on immunoSEQ multiplex PCR, and the TCRdb table lists in-frame clones only, not all of them. Of about 400,000 clones listed, 89% are singletons. Treatment reported: some 19 received Ad26.COV2.S at low or high dose, single or two shots; several received placebo; per-sample allocation not given. It was on day 63 after the first vaccine or placebo injection that samples were taken. The specimen comprised peripheral blood, sampled in a trial of Ad26.COV2.S vaccine versus placebo. The receptors were sampled from a person aged 18 to 65 who received the Ad26.COV2.S COVID-19 vaccine or a placebo.

This rearrangement joins TRBV30 to TRBJ2-3; 10 nucleotides match TRBD2. Germline V gene sequence: CDR1 GTSNPN, CDR2 SVGIG (reference sequence). The CDR3 is 14 residues long. CDR3 DNA sequence: TGTGCTGGAACGAGAAGCGGGAGGGGGGATACGCAGTATTTT. Encoded protein: CAGTRSGRGDTQYF.

The chain employs TRBV5-1 and TRBJ2-7; TRBD1 agrees at 8 bases. With 3 bases clipped from V and 2 bases from J, the junction kept 4 bases outside the gene matches. Germline values: CDR1 SGHRS, CDR2 YFSETQ. This CDR3 comprises 14 residues. CDR3 in DNA: TGCGCCAGCAGCTGGGGACAGGAAGCCTACGAGCAGTACTTC. The encoded protein is CASSWGQEAYEQYF. The entire variable domain, with the rest obtained from reference TRBV5-1 and TRBJ2-7, is as follows: KAGVTQTPRYLIKTRGQQVTLSCSPISGHRSVSWYQQTPGQGLQFLFEYFSETQRNKGNFPGRFSGRQFSNSRSEMNVSTLELGDSALYLCASSWGQEAYEQYFGPGTRLTVT.

This clone came up a few times. The same CDR3 also results from other DNA sequences found in this sample. As DNA, the CDR3 is TGCGCCAGCAGCCAACGGGTCACCGGGGAGCTGTTTTTT. Translated: CASSQRVTGELFF. V and J are TRBV4-1 and TRBJ2-2; no reliable D call. V shed 2 bases and J shed 4 bases, with 5 bases lying between them. Germline loops: CDR1 MGHRA, CDR2 YSYEKL. This CDR3 is 13 amino acids long.

CDR3 nucleotides: TGTGCCAGCAGTGAATGGGGGGCCGTCACTGAAGCTTTCTTT. Residues: CASSEWGAVTEAFF. V usage is TRBV25-1 and J usage is TRBJ1-1; possible D gene TRBD1, 6 bases. V was trimmed by 1 base and J by 4 bases, leaving 10 bases between them. Looked up from germline, CDR1 is MGHDK and CDR2 is SYGVNS. The CDR3 has 14 residues.

This chain connects TRBV7-8 to TRBJ2-2; weak D call: TRBD1 (6 bases). CDR1 and CDR2 (germline): SGHVS, FQNEAQ. This CDR3 has 15 amino acids. Trimming took off 4 bases at V and 2 bases at J, with 11 bases between the two ends. The CDR3 here is CASSSTGQNTGELFF. In DNA, the CDR3 is TGTGCCAGCAGCTCAACGGGACAAAACACCGGGGAGCTGTTTTTT.

The chain couples TRBV29-1 to TRBJ2-1; 11 positions match TRBD2. This CDR3 comprises 15 residues. Trimming at V came to 3 bases and at J to 1 base, leaving 2 bases not matched to a gene. CDR1 and CDR2 from the germline V gene are SQVTM and ANQGSEA. The CDR3 DNA follows: TGCAGCGTTGAGGGGACTAGCGGTTCCTACAATGAGCAGTTCTTC. Translating gives CSVEGTSGSYNEQFF.

The chain has TRBV30 and TRBJ1-1, with TRBD1 matching 8 bases. Germline CDR1 is GTSNPN and CDR2 is SVGIG (reference sequence). This CDR3 spans 16 amino acids. The J segment lost 2 bases and the V segment lost 2 bases, leaving 10 bases of the junction unmatched. The CDR3 sequence is CAWSPIWTGINTEAFF. The CDR3, as DNA: TGTGCCTGGAGTCCCATCTGGACAGGGATAAACACTGAAGCTTTCTTT.

This chain uses TRBV18 with TRBJ2-7, with TRBD1 matching over 7 bases. The CDR3 extends over 16 amino acids. The V and J ends lost 3 bases and 1 base, in that order; junction bases with no gene match: 9. The germline CDR1 and CDR2 sequences are KGHSH and LQKENI. In DNA form, the CDR3 reads TGTGCCAGCTCACCCGAGCGACAGGGAGCGTCCTACGAGCAGTACTTC. Translation gives CASSPERQGASYEQYF.

The rearrangement links TRBV10-3 to TRBJ2-4; D possibly uses TRBD1 or TRBD2 (5 bases each). V dropped 0 bases and J dropped 4 bases, with 10 bases sitting between them. This CDR3 is built from 15 residues. CDR1 and CDR2 (germline): ENHRY, SYGVKD. The CDR3 DNA follows: TGTGCCATCAGTGAGTCGAGGGGACCTAAAAACATTCAGTACTTC. Translated, it gives CAISESRGPKNIQYF.

The V and J genes are TRBV10-2 and TRBJ2-7; 9 nucleotides match TRBD2. The CDR3 loop spans 14 amino acids. Germline V gene sequence: CDR1 WSHSY, CDR2 SAAADI. Trimming removed 3 bases from V and 2 bases from J; junction bases left unmatched: 2. CDR3 loop: CASSDAGGPYEQYF. The CDR3, as DNA: TGCGCCAGCAGTGATGCGGGAGGGCCCTACGAGCAGTACTTC.

V usage is TRBV5-8 and J usage is TRBJ1-2; no firm D call. Germline V gene sequence: CDR1 SGHTS, CDR2 YDEGEE. The CDR3 is 14 residues long. V dropped 5 bases and J dropped 7 bases, with 18 bases sitting between them. This CDR3 is CASRKLYLGSGYTF. CDR3 sequence (DNA): TGTGCCAGCAGAAAGCTCTACCTCGGGAGTGGCTACACCTTC.

A remark on this clone: The germline gene is not matched at one end of the junction; a read error may be the cause. V and J are TRBV7-9 and TRBJ2-2; D remains unclear. The germline V gene encodes CDR1 SEHNR and CDR2 FQNEAQ (reference sequence). CDR3 length: 13 amino acids. Here the CDR3 reads CASSLGNPGELFF. DNA for the CDR3: TGTGCCAGCAGCTTAGGGAACCCCGGGGAGCTGTTTTTT.

This clone has a single count. This rearrangement joins TRBV27 to TRBJ1-3; D not resolved. Germline V gene lookup returns CDR1 MNHEY and CDR2 SMNVEV (reference sequence). CDR3 length: 15 amino acids. The V end lost 3 bases, the J end lost 0 bases, and 9 bases lay between the germline ends. CDR3 DNA: TGTGCCAGCAGTTTGGAGGGTAGCTCTGGAAACACCATATATTTT. Its translation is CASSLEGSSGNTIYF.

The rearrangement links TRBV7-2 to TRBJ1-2; 12 bases match TRBD1. The CDR3 covers 15 residues. V gave up 1 base and J gave up 6 bases; unmatched junction bases: 3. Per germline, CDR1 SGHTA and CDR2 FQGNSA. CDR3 in DNA: TGTGCCAGCAGCTTAGGGGGACAGGGGGCACATGGCTACACCTTC. This encodes CASSLGGQGAHGYTF.

The genes are TRBV2 and TRBJ2-1, with TRBD2 matching over 8 bases. CDR1 is SNHLY, CDR2 FYNNEI, per germline. V trimming: 8 bases; J trimming: 4 bases; junction bases outside the gene matches: 7. The length of the CDR3 is 14 residues. CDR3 sequence (DNA): TGTGCCAGCGGGCTGCGGGAGGTTTACAATGAGCAGTTCTTC. It yields the protein CASGLREVYNEQFF. The whole variable domain, remainder taken from reference TRBV2 and TRBJ2-1, is EPEVTQTPSHQVTQMGQEVILRCVPISNHLYFYWYRQILGQKVEFLVSFYNNEISEKSEIFDDQFSVERPDGSNFTLKIRSTKLEDSAMYFCASGLREVYNEQFFGPGTRLTVL.

This clone was counted once. The chain has TRBV4-3 and TRBJ2-1, with 11 positions matching TRBD2. Looked up from germline, CDR1 is LGHNA and CDR2 is YSLEER. Unmatched junction bases numbered 0, after V lost 1 base and J lost 1 base. The CDR3 length is 16 residues. The CDR3 loop is CASSQASGGSYNEQFF. CDR3 DNA sequence: TGCGCCAGCAGCCAAGCTAGCGGGGGGTCCTACAATGAGCAGTTCTTC.

The chain couples TRBV28 to TRBJ2-3; TRBD1 is a possible D gene (6 bases). Trimming removed 1 base from V and 5 bases from J, with 13 bases in between. CDR3 size: 15 residues. Germline CDR1 reads MDHEN; CDR2 reads SYDVKM. The CDR3 nucleotides are TGTGCCAGCAGTTTATTACAGGGTGAAGTAGATACGCAGTATTTT. Translation gives CASSLLQGEVDTQYF. Using reference TRBV28 and TRBJ2-3 for the parts outside the CDR3, the full variable domain is DVKVTQSSRYLVKRTGEKVFLECVQDMDHENMFWYRQDPGLGLRLIYFSYDVKMKEKGDIPEGYSVSREKKERFSLILESASTNQTSMYLCASSLLQGEVDTQYFGPGTRLTVL.

The genes are TRBV28 and TRBJ1-6; D remains unclear. V was shortened by 2 bases and J by 3 bases, with 5 bases between the two germline ends. The CDR3 runs 14 residues. Germline CDR1 reads MDHEN; CDR2 reads SYDVKM. The DNA for the CDR3 is TGTGCCAGCAGTTTAAGCCACTATAATTCACCCCTCCACTTT. Translated, it gives CASSLSHYNSPLHF.